Described below is a single T cell receptor beta chain sequence and its context. Its matching antigen is unknown. The sample is drawn from a study of cytomegalovirus exposure and HLA in healthy donors. Germline V gives CDR1 MDHEN, CDR2 SYDVKM. The CDR3 loop spans 12 amino acids. Trimming left V 10 bases short and J 0 bases short, with 10 bases between. The PCR made use of 60 Vbeta and 13 Jbeta primers. Data came from immunoSEQ multiplex PCR; TCRdb stores just in-frame clones and leaves some out. The sample gives some 130,000 clones, around four fifths of which show up once; approximately 6% is in the top ten. Study-level findings and limits: Only CMV serostatus was available as immune exposure information. Cytomegalovirus association was assigned to about 150 TCR beta chains. Previously analyzed data showed that most TCR beta V segments were productive at a frequency of about 90% or about 30%. The authors later linked a missense DCLRE1C variant to TCR beta V- and J-gene trimming.

Input material: PBMCs. This sequence was found in a woman aged 40 to 50 in good health and CMV-seropositive. The genes are TRBV28 and TRBJ2-7; a possible D gene is TRBD1 (6 bases). The CDR3 nucleotides read TGTGCCACGGGACAAAACTCCTACGAGCAGTACTTC. This gives the protein CATGQNSYEQYF. Drawing the rest from reference TRBV28 and TRBJ2-7, the complete variable domain is DVKVTQSSRYLVKRTGEKVFLECVQDMDHENMFWYRQDPGLGLRLIYFSYDVKMKEKGDIPEGYSVSREKKERFSLILESASTNQTSMYLCATGQNSYEQYFGPGTRLTVT.